This TCR beta chain was captured by sequencing in a study of T cell changes during pregnancy in multiple sclerosis. Germline CDR1 is SNHLY and CDR2 is FYNNEI. The CDR3 is 12 amino acids. V shed 5 bases and J 14 bases; nucleotides not matched to a gene: 5. Some clones are missing from TCRdb's copy, which holds only in-frame ones; the method was immunoSEQ multiplex PCR. Of roughly 35,000 clones listed, almost 95% are singletons. The TCR sequence derives from a female donor in good health, enrolled as a control in a pregnancy study. The sequencing used CD4+ T cells from peripheral blood mononuclear cells, collected in the third trimester of pregnancy. The chain employs TRBV2 and TRBJ2-3; 12 bases match TRBD2. The CDR3 DNA is TGTGCCAGCAGTCTGACTAGCGGGGGTTGGTATTTT. Translated: CASSLTSGGWYF.